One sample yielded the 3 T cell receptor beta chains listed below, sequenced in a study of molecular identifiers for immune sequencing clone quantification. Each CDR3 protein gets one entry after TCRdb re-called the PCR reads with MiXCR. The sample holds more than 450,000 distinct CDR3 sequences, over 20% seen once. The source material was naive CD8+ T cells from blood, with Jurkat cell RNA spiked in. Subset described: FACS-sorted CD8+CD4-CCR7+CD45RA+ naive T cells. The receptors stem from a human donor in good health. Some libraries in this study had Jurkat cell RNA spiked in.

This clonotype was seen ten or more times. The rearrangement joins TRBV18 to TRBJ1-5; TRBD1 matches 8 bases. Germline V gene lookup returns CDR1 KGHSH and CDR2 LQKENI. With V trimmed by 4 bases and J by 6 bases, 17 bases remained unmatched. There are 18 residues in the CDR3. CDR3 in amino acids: CASSHPNFTGTGIQPQHF. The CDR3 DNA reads TGTGCCAGCTCACACCCGAACTTTACCGGGACAGGAATTCAGCCCCAGCATTTT.

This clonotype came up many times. The chain's CDR3 is CAWRGAEAFF. The CDR3 DNA reads as TGTGCCTGGAGGGGCGCTGAAGCTTTCTTT. The gene calls are TRBV30 and TRBJ1-1; D ambiguous. The CDR3 is made up of 10 amino acids. Germline-derived CDR1 and CDR2 are GTSNPN and SVGIG (reference sequence). Trimming took 3 bases from V and 6 from J, leaving 5 bases between them.

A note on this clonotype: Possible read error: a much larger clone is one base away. The CDR3 region has the DNA TGTGCCAGCGGCGACACCGGGACAGGGGCCCCCCTTGAAAAACTGTTTTTT. Residues: CASGDTGTGAPLEKLFF. The genes are TRBV7-9 and TRBJ1-4, with TRBD1 matching over 10 bases. V lost 8 bases, J lost 7 bases, and 16 bases stayed unmatched. Per germline, CDR1 SEHNR and CDR2 FQNEAQ (reference sequence). This CDR3 contains 17 residues.